The present T cell receptor beta chain was sequenced within a study of cytomegalovirus exposure and HLA in healthy donors. Vbeta (60) and Jbeta (13) primers were used in the PCR. TCRdb's table, derived via immunoSEQ multiplex PCR, lists solely in-frame clones and lacks some. The data contain 130,000 or so clones, about four fifths of them seen just once; the ten biggest clones take up approximately 0.99%. CDR3 length: 16 amino acids. Germline CDR1 reads MNHNS; CDR2 reads SASEGT. Trimming took 0 bases from V and 3 from J, leaving 14 bases between them. The chain carries TRBV6-1 and TRBJ1-1, with D possibly being TRBD1 (6 bases). Sequenced sample: PBMCs. This receptor was taken from a male donor in good health and CMV-seronegative. The CDR3 DNA reads TGTGCCAGCAGTGAAGCCGGCAGGGGAAAACACACTGAAGCTTTCTTT. This translates into CASSEAGRGKHTEAFF.